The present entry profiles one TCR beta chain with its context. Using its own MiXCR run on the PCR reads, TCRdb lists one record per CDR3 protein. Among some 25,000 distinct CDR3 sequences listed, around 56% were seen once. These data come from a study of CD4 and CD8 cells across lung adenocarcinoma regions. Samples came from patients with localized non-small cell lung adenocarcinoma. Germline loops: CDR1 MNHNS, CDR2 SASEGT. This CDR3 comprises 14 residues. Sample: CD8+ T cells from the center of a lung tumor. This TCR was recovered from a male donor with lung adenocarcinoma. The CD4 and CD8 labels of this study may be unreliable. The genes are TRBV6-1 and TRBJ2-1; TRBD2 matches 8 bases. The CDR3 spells CAGNGGGDQDIQFF. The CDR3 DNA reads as TGTGCGGGGAACGGGGGGGGTGACCAAGACATCCAGTTCTTC.